One TCR beta chain is described in this entry. Its target is unknown. Amplification targeted the TCR beta CDR3 regions, with RNA transcripts as the source material. HTBI primers primed a first-round RT-PCR, and a second-round multiplex PCR followed. A single record per CDR3 protein comes from TCRdb applying MiXCR to the multiplex PCR reads. In the table there are almost 750,000 distinct CDR3 sequences, around 40% of which are singletons. The data were obtained in a study of Graves' ophthalmopathy and Graves' hyperthyroidism. Study-wide points: Most thyroid clonotypes expanded beyond 0.001 frequency were also found in blood.

Additional autoimmune diseases, uncontrolled infections, pregnancy or lactation disqualified patients. The diagnosis combined clinical symptoms, thyroxine, TRAb, thyroid ultrasound and orbital computed tomography scans. Germline V lookup: CDR1 SQVTM, CDR2 ANQGSEA. The V end was cut by 3 bases, the J end by 3 bases, with 16 bases between. The CDR3 is made up of 15 amino acids. The sample consisted of peripheral blood. The receptor's source is an adult man with Graves' ophthalmopathy. The V gene is TRBV29-1, the J gene TRBJ2-3; maybe TRBD2 (6 bases). CDR3 DNA: TGCAGCGTTGACCCCGCGGACTACCCGACAGATACGCAGTATTTT. This encodes CSVDPADYPTDTQYF.